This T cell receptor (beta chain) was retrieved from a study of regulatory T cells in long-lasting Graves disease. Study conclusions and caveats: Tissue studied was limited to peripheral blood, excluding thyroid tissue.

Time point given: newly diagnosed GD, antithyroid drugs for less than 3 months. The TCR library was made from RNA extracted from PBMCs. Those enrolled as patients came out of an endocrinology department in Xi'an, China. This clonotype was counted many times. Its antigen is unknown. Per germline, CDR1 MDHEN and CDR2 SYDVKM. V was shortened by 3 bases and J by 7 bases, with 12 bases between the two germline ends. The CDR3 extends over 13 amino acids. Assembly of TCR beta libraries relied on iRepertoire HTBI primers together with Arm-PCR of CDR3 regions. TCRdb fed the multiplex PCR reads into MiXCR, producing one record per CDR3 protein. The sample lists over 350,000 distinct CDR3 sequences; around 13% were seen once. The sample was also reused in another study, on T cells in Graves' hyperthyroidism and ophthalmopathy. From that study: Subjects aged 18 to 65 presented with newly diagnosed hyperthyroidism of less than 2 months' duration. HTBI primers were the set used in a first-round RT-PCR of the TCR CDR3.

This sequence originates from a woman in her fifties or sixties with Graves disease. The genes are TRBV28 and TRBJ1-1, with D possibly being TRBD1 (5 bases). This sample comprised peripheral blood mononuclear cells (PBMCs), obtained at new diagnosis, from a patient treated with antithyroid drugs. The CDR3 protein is CASSLGTMLEAFF. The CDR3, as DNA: TGTGCCAGCAGTTTGGGGACCATGCTTGAAGCTTTCTTT.